These 27 T cell receptor beta chains were sequenced from one sample in a study of technical replicates of blood from a few donors. Method: immunoSEQ multiplex PCR; TCRdb's copy keeps in-frame clones and lacks some. The sample includes 60,000 to 95,000 clones, roughly 91% of them seen just once. Sequencing was carried out using T cells isolated from PBMCs. All receptors derive from a human donor in good health. Some clones in this sample may be carry-over from other donors' samples.

The chain combines TRBV6-5 with TRBJ2-7, with D tentatively TRBD1 (6 bases). Germline-derived CDR1 and CDR2 are MNHEY and SVGAGI. The CDR3 runs to 12 residues. V was trimmed by 6 bases and J by 4 bases, leaving 10 bases between them. The CDR3 DNA reads TGTGCCAGCAGAAACAGGGTTTACGAGCAGTACTTC. Protein sequence: CASRNRVYEQYF.

The chain combines TRBV4-1 with TRBJ2-7, with D hard to call. Germline V gene lookup returns CDR1 MGHRA and CDR2 YSYEKL. The CDR3 extends over 16 amino acids. V shed 0 bases and J shed 2 bases, with 14 bases lying between them. The DNA of the CDR3 is TGCGCCAGCAGCCAAGATCAGGTAACAGCTCCCTACGAGCAGTACTTC. Translating gives CASSQDQVTAPYEQYF.

This chain connects TRBV4-1 to TRBJ2-1; 7 nucleotides agree with TRBD2. V shed 3 bases, J shed 4 bases, and the junction held 12 bases outside the gene matches. The CDR3 is 17 residues long. Germline V gene sequence: CDR1 MGHRA, CDR2 YSYEKL. CDR3 in amino acids: CASSHVTSARGYNEQFF. CDR3 in DNA: TGCGCCAGCAGCCATGTAACTAGCGCCCGTGGGTACAATGAGCAGTTCTTC.

The gene calls are TRBV6-1 and TRBJ2-1; D is ambiguous. The ends were cut back, 4 bases at V and 1 base at J, with 8 bases in the middle. Per the germline V gene, CDR1 is MNHNS and CDR2 is SASEGT. CDR3 length equals 14 residues. The CDR3 loop is CASSAVTSYNEQFF. CDR3 nucleotide sequence: TGTGCCAGCAGTGCGGTGACATCCTACAATGAGCAGTTCTTC.

The chain couples TRBV5-4 to TRBJ2-7, with D tentatively TRBD1 (6 bases). Germline CDR1 is SGHNT and CDR2 is YYREEE (reference sequence). The CDR3 runs 14 residues. V lost 0 bases to trimming and J lost 0 bases, with 7 bases between them. In nucleotides, the CDR3 is TGTGCCAGCAGCTTGGACAGGGTCTCCTACGAGCAGTACTTC. Amino acids: CASSLDRVSYEQYF.

This chain joins TRBV27 and TRBJ1-5, with 8 nucleotides matching TRBD1. Germline-derived CDR1 and CDR2 are MNHEY and SMNVEV (reference sequence). Trimming at V came to 2 bases and at J to 5 bases, leaving 5 bases not matched to a gene. The CDR3 is 15 residues long. The CDR3 reads CASSLGTGGYQPQHF. The DNA for the CDR3 is TGTGCCAGCAGTTTAGGAACAGGGGGTTATCAGCCCCAGCATTTT.

The chain links TRBV5-4 to TRBJ2-3, with 12 bases that match TRBD2. Germline CDR1 and CDR2: SGHNT and YYREEE (reference sequence). The CDR3 totals 16 residues. J lost 2 bases, V lost 4 bases, and 5 bases had no gene match. CDR3: CASSAGTSGYTDTQYF. The CDR3 DNA reads TGTGCCAGCAGCGCCGGGACTAGCGGGTACACAGATACGCAGTATTTT.

V is TRBV15 and J is TRBJ2-3, with D perhaps TRBD2 (6 bases). V shed 0 bases and J shed 5 bases, with 15 bases lying between them. The CDR3 spans 16 residues. Looked up from germline, CDR1 is LNHNV and CDR2 is YYDKDF (reference sequence). DNA of the CDR3: TGTGCCACCAGCAGAGATGTAGCGGAGGGGCAAGATACGCAGTATTTT. It is translated as CATSRDVAEGQDTQYF.

This clone was detected only a few times. The V call is TRBV12-5, the J call TRBJ1-5, with no clear D. CDR3 size: 14 residues. Germline lookup yields CDR1 LGHNT and CDR2 FRNRAP. The ends were cut back, 1 base at V and 4 bases at J, with 8 bases in the middle. CDR3 region: CASGLESFNQPQHF. CDR3 in DNA: TGTGCTAGTGGTTTGGAGAGTTTTAATCAGCCCCAGCATTTT.

The rearrangement uses TRBV19 and TRBJ1-1; no firm D call. Trimming stripped 1 base from V and 6 bases from J, with 18 bases between. CDR1 LNHDA and CDR2 SQIVND come from the germline V gene (reference sequence). There are 16 residues in the CDR3. CDR3 in amino acids: CASSIAGDGSSAEAFF. The CDR3 nucleotides read TGTGCCAGTAGTATAGCTGGAGATGGTAGTTCGGCTGAAGCTTTCTTT.

The chain combines TRBV27 with TRBJ2-7; 7 nucleotides match TRBD2. Trimming at V came to 6 bases and at J to 0 bases, leaving 5 bases not matched to a gene. CDR3 length equals 14 residues. Per the germline V gene, CDR1 is MNHEY and CDR2 is SMNVEV (reference sequence). CDR3 DNA sequence: TGTGCCAGCAGATGGGGGGGGAACTCCTACGAGCAGTACTTC. Translation: CASRWGGNSYEQYF.

The chain joins TRBV29-1 to TRBJ1-1; weak D call: TRBD1 (6 bases). Germline lookup yields CDR1 SQVTM and CDR2 ANQGSEA. This CDR3 has 13 amino acids. The V end was cut by 2 bases, the J end by 0 bases, with 7 bases between. For the CDR3, the DNA is TGCAGCGTTGAAAACAGGGTGAACACTGAAGCTTTCTTT. It translates to CSVENRVNTEAFF. Based on the CDR3 plus reference TRBV29-1 and TRBJ1-1, the full variable domain is SAVISQKPSRDICQRGTSLTIQCQVDSQVTMMFWYRQQPGQSLTLIATANQGSEATYESGFVIDKFPISRPNLTFSTLTVSNMSPEDSSIYLCSVENRVNTEAFFGQGTRLTVV.

V gene TRBV21-1 combines with J gene TRBJ2-5; the table's D call, TRBD2, was not checked against the DNA. TRBV21-1 is reported as a pseudogene. This CDR3 is 16 amino acids long. For the CDR3, the DNA is TGTGCCAGCAGCAAAGCAAGCGGGGGGGAACAAGAGACCCAGTACTTC. This gives the protein CASSKASGGEQETQYF.

The V call is TRBV15, the J call TRBJ1-2; TRBD1 might be the D (6 bases). Germline-derived CDR1 and CDR2 are LNHNV and YYDKDF (reference sequence). V was trimmed by 2 bases and J by 5 bases, leaving 21 bases between them. This CDR3 has 17 residues. The CDR3 DNA sequence: TGTGCCACCAGCAGATCCACCCTCCCACAGGGATTGTATGGCTACACCTTC. The encoded protein is CATSRSTLPQGLYGYTF.

The J gene is TRBJ2-1, the V gene TRBV7-2, with no clear D. The germline CDR1 and CDR2 sequences are SGHTA and FQGNSA. The CDR3 has 16 amino acids. The V and J ends lost 1 base and 0 bases respectively, with 10 bases between them. The DNA of the CDR3 is TGTGCCAGCAGCTTAGGTATATACAGCTCCTACAATGAGCAGTTCTTC. This codes for CASSLGIYSSYNEQFF.

The V gene is TRBV9, the J gene TRBJ2-7; TRBD1 aligns across 8 bases. Germline trimming cut 0 bases from V and 4 bases from J; bases unmatched to any gene: 6. CDR1 SGDLS and CDR2 YYNGEE come from the germline V gene. CDR3 length equals 15 residues. The CDR3 coding sequence is TGTGCCAGCAGCGTAGCAGGACAGGGTGGGTACGAGCAGTACTTC. Translated: CASSVAGQGGYEQYF.

V gene TRBV25-1 combines with J gene TRBJ2-5; 9 nucleotides agree with TRBD1. CDR1 and CDR2 (germline): MGHDK, SYGVNS. The ends lost 10 bases at V and 5 bases at J; junction bases unmatched: 8. This CDR3 contains 13 residues. CDR3 coding DNA: TGTGCCACTAGACAGGGGGTTGGGGAGACCCAGTACTTC. This codes for CATRQGVGETQYF.

This chain links TRBV5-5 with TRBJ1-2; D gene uncertain. The germline gives CDR1 SGHKS, CDR2 YYEKEE (reference sequence). The V end lost 2 bases, the J end lost 5 bases, and 7 bases lay between the germline ends. The length of the CDR3 is 12 residues. CDR3 sequence reads: CASSLDYYGYTF. The CDR3 DNA reads as TGTGCCAGCAGCTTAGACTATTATGGCTACACCTTC.

The chain has TRBV5-1 and TRBJ1-1; TRBD1 agrees at 7 bases. The junction had 6 bases not matched to a gene; V was cut back by 0 bases and J by 4 bases. The V gene's germline CDR1 is SGHRS and CDR2 YFSETQ. The CDR3 has 15 residues. The CDR3 DNA is TGCGCCAGCAGCTTGGCACCAGGGGGACTCACTGAAGCTTTCTTT. It specifies CASSLAPGGLTEAFF.

Here the CDR3 DNA reads TGTGCCTGGAGTGTTGAACAGAGCAATCAGCCCCAGCATTTT. Translating it yields CAWSVEQSNQPQHF. The chain uses TRBV30 and TRBJ1-5, with D uncertain. Per germline, CDR1 GTSNPN and CDR2 SVGIG (reference sequence). Deletions cut 0 bases from V and 1 base from J, with 7 bases between. The CDR3 consists of 14 residues.

The chain couples TRBV4-1 to TRBJ1-2; D gene uncertain. Trimming stripped 8 bases from V and 7 bases from J, with 17 bases between. The CDR3 sequence is 13 residues long. In germline, CDR1 is MGHRA, CDR2 YSYEKL. The CDR3: CASGPFGLSGYTF. CDR3 DNA sequence: TGCGCCAGCGGCCCCTTCGGACTCTCTGGCTACACCTTC.

In this sample, this clone turned up once. V is TRBV4-1 and J is TRBJ2-5; D possibly corresponds to TRBD2 (5 bases). There are 14 residues in the CDR3. The V end was cut by 1 base, the J end by 4 bases, with 10 bases between. The germline V gene has CDR1 MGHRA and CDR2 YSYEKL. CDR3 residues: CASSQVGVGETQYF. The DNA of the CDR3 is TGCGCCAGCAGCCAAGTCGGGGTTGGAGAGACCCAGTACTTC.

The chain joins TRBV6-1 to TRBJ1-4; D is undetermined. V shed 7 bases and J shed 10 bases, with 19 bases lying between them. This CDR3 is built from 14 residues. The germline V gene has CDR1 MNHNS and CDR2 SASEGT. The CDR3, as DNA: TGTGCCAGCACACCGGTTCGAACAGACGGAAAACTGTTTTTT. Its translation is CASTPVRTDGKLFF.

This clone occurred a few times. This chain connects TRBV7-9 to TRBJ2-5; the match to TRBD1 covers 10 bases. Germline CDR1 reads SEHNR; CDR2 reads FQNEAQ (reference sequence). J was trimmed by 4 bases and V by 4 bases; bases with no gene match: 3. CDR3 length: 14 residues. CDR3 loop: CASSSRTGGETQYF. The CDR3 DNA is TGTGCCAGCAGCTCTAGGACAGGGGGAGAGACCCAGTACTTC.

This clone was seen a single time. The chain recombines TRBV7-8 with TRBJ2-7; 8 bases line up with TRBD2. The germline V gene has CDR1 SGHVS and CDR2 FQNEAQ. The CDR3 has 14 residues. V gave up 3 bases and J gave up 3 bases; unmatched junction bases: 4. CDR3 in amino acids: CASSLGLGDYEQYF. The CDR3 region has the DNA TGTGCCAGCAGCTTGGGACTAGGGGACTACGAGCAGTACTTC.

The V call is TRBV6-1, the J call TRBJ1-1; the D gene is possibly TRBD1 (5 bases). The CDR3 consists of 15 residues. Germline V lookup: CDR1 MNHNS, CDR2 SASEGT. V was pared by 2 bases and J by 1 base, with 11 bases between. CDR3 amino acids: CASSERTGENTEAFF. CDR3 DNA: TGTGCCAGCAGTGAAAGAACAGGCGAGAACACTGAAGCTTTCTTT.

The CDR3 sequence: CASSLERGLRGNTIYF. As DNA, the CDR3 is TGTGCCAGCAGCTTAGAGAGGGGGTTGCGGGGAAACACCATATATTTT. The V gene is TRBV7-8, the J gene TRBJ1-3; D possibly corresponds to TRBD1 (6 bases). Trimming left V 1 base short and J 4 bases short, with 14 bases between. Germline V lookup: CDR1 SGHVS, CDR2 FQNEAQ. The CDR3 runs to 16 residues.